The sequence of this T cell receptor beta chain was determined in a study of chemoradiotherapy in HPV16-positive cancers. Study-wide background: Candidate HPV-specific T-cell clones and common TCR motifs came from functional assays in two HPV16-positive patients.

This CDR3 has 13 residues. Losses at the gene ends were 6 bases for V and 0 bases for J; bases not matched to a gene: 3. In germline, CDR1 is SQVTM, CDR2 ANQGSEA. Concerning this clone: Its antigen is not known.

Broader study findings: During treatment, candidate HPV-specific clones and E7-related motifs expanded in tumor. HPV-specific T cells were functionally defined from only a couple of HPV16-positive patients.

Libraries were prepared by immunoSEQ multiplex PCR; TCRdb keeps only in-frame clonotypes and omits some of them. There are roughly 13,000 clones in the sample; nearly 70% occur only once, and roughly a fifth lies in the top ten. Sampling was carried out from a patient who underwent chemoradiotherapy. This sequence was found in a human donor with HPV-associated anogenital cancer. J is TRBJ2-3 and V is TRBV29-1, with 7 bases matching TRBD2. The CDR3 is CSVRGDSTDTQYF. CDR3 DNA: TGCAGCGTCCGGGGGGATAGCACAGATACGCAGTATTTT.